The 30 T cell receptor beta chains presented below share a single source sample, sequenced in a study of T cell responses to AZD1222 COVID-19 vaccine. Libraries were prepared by immunoSEQ multiplex PCR; TCRdb keeps only in-frame clonotypes and omits some of them. The sample consists of roughly 150,000 clones, 92% of them appearing once. The sample here was peripheral blood, taken on day 0 of AZD1222 vaccination. All receptors come from an adult in good health.

The CDR3 DNA is TGTGCCAGTAGTCCCCCGGCGGGGTCCTACGAGCAGTACTTC. This encodes CASSPPAGSYEQYF. The chain carries TRBV19 and TRBJ2-7, with a weak D call TRBD2 (6 bases). With 5 bases removed from V and 1 base from J, the gap between germline ends came to 12 bases. Germline assignment: CDR1 LNHDA and CDR2 SQIVND (reference sequence). The CDR3 is 14 amino acids.

The rearrangement joins TRBV14 to TRBJ1-1; D ambiguous. This CDR3 comprises 13 residues. Germline loops: CDR1 SGHDN, CDR2 FVKESK. Between the trimmed V and J ends, which lost 3 bases and 5 bases, there was a span of 10 bases. The CDR3 loop reads CASSHRRVTEAFF. CDR3 DNA: TGTGCCAGCAGCCATAGACGGGTGACTGAAGCTTTCTTT.

This clone was seen just once. The J gene is TRBJ1-6, the V gene TRBV30; D possibly corresponds to TRBD1 (5 bases). V lost 0 bases and J lost 6, with 12 bases in between. From germline, CDR1 is GTSNPN and CDR2 SVGIG (reference sequence). The CDR3 sequence is 15 residues long. Written as DNA, the CDR3 is TGTGCCTGGAGTGTATATGGGACTGTTAATTCACCCCTCCACTTT. It codes for CAWSVYGTVNSPLHF.

V usage is TRBV28 and J usage is TRBJ1-5, with 8 nucleotides matching TRBD1. Germline values: CDR1 MDHEN, CDR2 SYDVKM. Trimming took 6 bases from V and 6 from J; bases not matched to a gene: 10. CDR3 size: 15 residues. As DNA, the CDR3 is TGTGCCAGCAGGGGCGGACAGGGCTTCGGTCAGCCCCAGCATTTT. The encoded protein is CASRGGQGFGQPQHF.

The chain employs TRBV5-4 and TRBJ1-2, with D possibly TRBD1 on 6 matching bases. The CDR3 totals 13 residues. From germline, CDR1 is SGHNT and CDR2 YYREEE (reference sequence). Trimming removed 4 bases at V and 6 bases at J, with 13 bases between. The CDR3 region has the DNA TGTGCCAGCAGCCCCCGGACAGAGGATGGCTACACCTTC. This codes for CASSPRTEDGYTF.

The chain is built from TRBV6-5 and TRBJ1-2, with 8 bases aligning to TRBD1. The CDR3 has 13 residues. The trim removed 6 bases at V and 7 bases at J, leaving 7 bases unmatched. Germline V gene lookup returns CDR1 MNHEY and CDR2 SVGAGI. The CDR3 is CASSRDRFSGYTF. DNA for the CDR3: TGTGCCAGCAGCAGGGACAGGTTCTCTGGCTACACCTTC.

The V and J genes are TRBV7-8 and TRBJ1-2; 8 positions agree with TRBD1. The CDR3 consists of 15 residues. Trimming at V came to 4 bases and at J to 4 bases, leaving 8 bases not matched to a gene. CDR1 and CDR2 (germline): SGHVS, FQNEAQ. Here the CDR3 reads CASSSGQGTPYGYTF. The CDR3 DNA follows: TGTGCCAGCAGCTCCGGACAGGGAACCCCCTATGGCTACACCTTC. The full variable domain, rest sourced from reference TRBV7-8 and TRBJ1-2, is GAGVSQSPRYKVAKRGQDVALRCDPISGHVSLFWYQQALGQGPEFLTYFQNEAQLDKSGLPSDRFFAERPEGSVSTLKIQRTQQEDSAVYLCASSSGQGTPYGYTFGSGTRLTVV.

The chain couples TRBV10-3 to TRBJ2-1; 15 nucleotides agree with TRBD2. V lost 10 bases and J lost 2; bases outside the gene matches: 12. This CDR3 contains 18 residues. Germline values: CDR1 ENHRY, CDR2 SYGVKD. The CDR3 DNA reads TGTGCCACCAGGGGGGGACTAGCGGGAGGTCTGGCCTACAATGAGCAGTTCTTC. It is translated as CATRGGLAGGLAYNEQFF.

This chain connects TRBV11-1 to TRBJ2-5, with TRBD2 identical over 9 bases. There are 15 residues in the CDR3. The V segment lost 7 bases and the J segment 5 bases; nucleotides outside the gene matches: 11. Germline V gene data show CDR1 as SGHAT and CDR2 as FQDESV (reference sequence). DNA for the CDR3: TGTGCCAGCAACGGGCGGACTAGCGAGAGGGAGACCCAGTACTTC. This sequence encodes CASNGRTSERETQYF.

With respect to this clone: Different DNA sequences within this sample yield the same CDR3. The chain uses TRBV7-9 and TRBJ2-2, with 8 bases identical to TRBD1. From germline, CDR1 is SEHNR and CDR2 FQNEAQ (reference sequence). CDR3 size: 14 residues. The V gene end was trimmed by 2 bases and the J gene end by 4 bases; junction bases not matched to a gene: 0. The CDR3 nucleotides read TGTGCCAGCAGCTTACAGGGGGCCACCGGGGAGCTGTTTTTT. Protein product: CASSLQGATGELFF.

The V gene is TRBV5-1, the J gene TRBJ2-5, with 10 nucleotides matching TRBD2. After removal of 4 bases from V and 7 bases from J, the junction contained 10 bases not matched to a gene. Germline lookup yields CDR1 SGHRS and CDR2 YFSETQ. This CDR3 contains 15 residues. Here the CDR3 reads CASSQAGGPSGTQYF. DNA for the CDR3: TGCGCCAGCAGCCAAGCGGGGGGGCCGAGTGGGACCCAGTACTTC.

The genes are TRBV19 and TRBJ1-2; D remains ambiguous. CDR3 length: 13 residues. Trimming pared 5 bases from V and 5 bases from J, leaving 12 bases between. The germline V gene has CDR1 LNHDA and CDR2 SQIVND (reference sequence). The CDR3 loop reads CASSAGVSYGYTF. The CDR3 DNA sequence: TGTGCCAGTAGTGCCGGGGTATCGTATGGCTACACCTTC. The variable domain in full, completed from reference TRBV19 and TRBJ1-2, reads DGGITQSPKYLFRKEGQNVTLSCEQNLNHDAMYWYRQDPGQGLRLIYYSQIVNDFQKGDIAEGYSVSREKKESFPLTVTSAQKNPTAFYLCASSAGVSYGYTFGSGTRLTVV.

The chain recombines TRBV7-3 with TRBJ1-1; 7 bases are a match to TRBD1. Losses at the gene ends were 5 bases for V and 0 bases for J; bases not matched to a gene: 6. The germline V gene has CDR1 SGHTA and CDR2 FQGTGA. The CDR3 runs to 15 residues. CDR3 residues: CASSATGTVNTEAFF. The CDR3 DNA reads TGTGCCAGCAGCGCGACCGGGACAGTGAACACTGAAGCTTTCTTT. The whole variable domain, filled in from reference TRBV7-3 and TRBJ1-1, reads GAGVSQTPSNKVTEKGKYVELRCDPISGHTALYWYRQSLGQGPEFLIYFQGTGAADDSGLPNDRFFAVRPEGSVSTLKIQRTERGDSAVYLCASSATGTVNTEAFFGQGTRLTVV.

The chain recombines TRBV30 with TRBJ2-3; 12 nucleotides agree with TRBD2. CDR3 length equals 15 residues. With V trimmed by 0 bases and J by 6 bases, 4 bases remained unmatched. Per the germline V gene, CDR1 is GTSNPN and CDR2 is SVGIG (reference sequence). This chain's CDR3 is CAWSVTSGGLDTQYF. The CDR3 DNA is TGTGCCTGGAGTGTAACTAGCGGGGGGTTGGATACGCAGTATTTT. Based on the CDR3 plus reference TRBV30 and TRBJ2-3, the full variable domain is SQTIHQWPATLVQPVGSPLSLECTVEGTSNPNLYWYRQAAGRGLQLLFYSVGIGQISSEVPQNLSASRPQDRQFILSSKKLLLSDSGFYLCAWSVTSGGLDTQYFGPGTRLTVL.

The chain links TRBV9 to TRBJ1-3; D is perhaps TRBD1 (6 bases). The V gene's germline CDR1 is SGDLS and CDR2 YYNGEE. The ends were cut back, 3 bases at V and 4 bases at J, with 11 bases in the middle. The CDR3 contains 14 residues. CDR3 sequence (DNA): TGTGCCAGCAGCGCAACAGGGTTGGGAAACACCATATATTTT. It encodes CASSATGLGNTIYF.

The chain has TRBV12-3 or TRBV12-4 and TRBJ2-3; D is unresolved. This CDR3 is built from 12 residues. Deletions cut 6 bases from V and 8 bases from J, with 12 bases between. The chain's CDR3 is CASSLNQGTQYF. The CDR3 bases are TGTGCCAGCAGCCTGAATCAAGGTACGCAGTATTTT.

The V call is TRBV2, the J call TRBJ2-3; D is unresolved. In germline, CDR1 is SNHLY, CDR2 FYNNEI. V gave up 6 bases and J gave up 0 bases, with 13 bases separating them. This CDR3 contains 15 residues. The CDR3, as DNA: TGTGCCAGCAGAGATGGACGTGCAAGCACAGATACGCAGTATTTT. Amino acid sequence: CASRDGRASTDTQYF.

This clone has just a few counts. The chain links TRBV7-9 to TRBJ2-7, with 11 bases that match TRBD1. The CDR3 consists of 16 residues. The germline V gene encodes CDR1 SEHNR and CDR2 FQNEAQ (reference sequence). After removal of 3 bases from V and 5 bases from J, the junction contained 9 bases not matched to a gene. CDR3: CASSFGDRGALDEQYF. CDR3 DNA sequence: TGTGCCAGCAGCTTTGGGGACAGGGGGGCCCTCGACGAGCAGTACTTC.

V usage is TRBV15 and J usage is TRBJ2-7; TRBD1 matches 8 bases. Germline-derived CDR1 and CDR2 are LNHNV and YYDKDF (reference sequence). V lost 0 bases and J lost 6; bases outside the gene matches: 10. The CDR3 is 16 residues long. CDR3 amino acids: CATSRDFPGTGGEQYF. The CDR3 DNA sequence: TGTGCCACCAGCAGAGATTTTCCTGGGACAGGCGGCGAGCAGTACTTC.

This chain connects TRBV7-3 to TRBJ2-7; either TRBD1 or TRBD2 may fit D (7 bases each). The ends were cut back, 1 base at V and 5 bases at J, with 24 bases in the middle. The CDR3 spans 18 residues. Looked up from germline, CDR1 is SGHTA and CDR2 is FQGTGA. Written as DNA, the CDR3 is TGTGCCAGCAGCTTAAATGTGGGAGGGGGCAAGTATTCCGACGAGCAGTACTTC. This translates into CASSLNVGGGKYSDEQYF.

The rearrangement links TRBV14 to TRBJ1-4, with a possible D match to TRBD1 (5 bases). Trimming pared 4 bases from V and 2 bases from J, leaving 20 bases between. The CDR3 consists of 18 residues. Germline lookup yields CDR1 SGHDN and CDR2 FVKESK. The CDR3 coding sequence is TGTGCCAGCAGCCGCTTCAGGGAGGGGAGGATTACTAATGAAAAACTGTTTTTT. Translation gives CASSRFREGRITNEKLFF.

Points on this clone: Other nucleotide sequences in the sample specify the same CDR3. The V call is TRBV5-6, the J call TRBJ2-1; TRBD2 matches 9 bases. This CDR3 has 15 residues. Trimming cost V 0 bases and J 7 bases; bases outside gene matches: 5. Looked up from germline, CDR1 is SGHDT and CDR2 is YYEEEE. The CDR3 coding sequence is TGTGCCAGCAGCTTGGGTCTAGCGGGGCGAAATGAGCAGTTCTTC. Amino acid sequence: CASSLGLAGRNEQFF.

CDR3 in amino acids: CSVSSDSTGNTIYF. Written as DNA, the CDR3 is TGCAGCGTTAGTTCCGACAGCACTGGAAACACCATATATTTT. This rearrangement joins TRBV29-1 to TRBJ1-3; D is perhaps TRBD1 (5 bases). From germline, CDR1 is SQVTM and CDR2 ANQGSEA. The ends were cut back, 5 bases at V and 2 bases at J, with 13 bases in the middle. CDR3 size: 14 residues.

This clone was found once. This chain links TRBV5-5 with TRBJ1-4; 8 nucleotides align to TRBD1. Germline CDR1 is SGHKS and CDR2 is YYEKEE (reference sequence). The CDR3 is 14 residues long. Trimming took 4 bases from V and 7 from J; bases not matched to a gene: 6. The CDR3 region has the DNA TGTGCCAGCAGCCAGGGGGCGAGAGTTGAAAAACTGTTTTTT. It yields the protein CASSQGARVEKLFF.

The chain is built from TRBV10-3 and TRBJ1-6; no definite D call. Per germline, CDR1 ENHRY and CDR2 SYGVKD. This CDR3 has 13 residues. The V end was cut by 6 bases, the J end by 0 bases, with 3 bases between. The CDR3 region has the DNA TGTGCCATCAGGGGCTCCTATAATTCACCCCTCCACTTT. It translates to CAIRGSYNSPLHF.

The chain joins TRBV2 to TRBJ1-1, with TRBD1 matching 8 bases. The CDR3 runs to 15 residues. Per germline, CDR1 SNHLY and CDR2 FYNNEI. V shed 5 bases, J shed 4 bases, and the junction held 9 bases outside the gene matches. CDR3 sequence: CASSSVTGGGTEAFF. Written as DNA, the CDR3 is TGTGCCAGCAGTTCCGTCACAGGGGGTGGCACTGAAGCTTTCTTT.

DNA of the CDR3: TGTGCCAGCAGTGGACGGAGAAACTACAATGAGCAGTTCTTC. Its translation is CASSGRRNYNEQFF. This rearrangement joins TRBV6-6 to TRBJ2-1; D is unresolved. Germline CDR1 reads MNHNY; CDR2 reads SVGAGI (reference sequence). V was trimmed by 5 bases and J by 3 bases, leaving 11 bases between them. CDR3 size: 14 residues.

The genes are TRBV7-2 and TRBJ2-7, with 9 bases lining up with TRBD1. The trim removed 5 bases at V and 3 bases at J, leaving 5 bases unmatched. The germline V gene has CDR1 SGHTA and CDR2 FQGNSA. There are 14 residues in the CDR3. In DNA, the CDR3 is TGTGCCAGCAGCCCCCGGACAGGGGACTACGAGCAGTACTTC. It is translated as CASSPRTGDYEQYF.

This sequence joins TRBV18 and TRBJ1-3; weak D call: TRBD1 (5 bases). The CDR3 has 15 residues. The ends were cut back, 6 bases at V and 0 bases at J, with 12 bases in the middle. Germline CDR1 KGHSH, CDR2 LQKENI. In nucleotides, the CDR3 is TGTGCCAGCTCGGAGGGACGGAGCTCTGGAAACACCATATATTTT. This gives the protein CASSEGRSSGNTIYF.

This chain connects TRBV21-1 to TRBJ1-1; TRBD1 is the table's D call and was not checked against the DNA. TRBV21-1 is a pseudogene. The CDR3 contains 15 residues. The CDR3 DNA follows: TGTGCCAGCAGCATACAGGGGGAAAGTGGTACTGAAGCTTTCTTT. This translates into CASSIQGESGTEAFF.